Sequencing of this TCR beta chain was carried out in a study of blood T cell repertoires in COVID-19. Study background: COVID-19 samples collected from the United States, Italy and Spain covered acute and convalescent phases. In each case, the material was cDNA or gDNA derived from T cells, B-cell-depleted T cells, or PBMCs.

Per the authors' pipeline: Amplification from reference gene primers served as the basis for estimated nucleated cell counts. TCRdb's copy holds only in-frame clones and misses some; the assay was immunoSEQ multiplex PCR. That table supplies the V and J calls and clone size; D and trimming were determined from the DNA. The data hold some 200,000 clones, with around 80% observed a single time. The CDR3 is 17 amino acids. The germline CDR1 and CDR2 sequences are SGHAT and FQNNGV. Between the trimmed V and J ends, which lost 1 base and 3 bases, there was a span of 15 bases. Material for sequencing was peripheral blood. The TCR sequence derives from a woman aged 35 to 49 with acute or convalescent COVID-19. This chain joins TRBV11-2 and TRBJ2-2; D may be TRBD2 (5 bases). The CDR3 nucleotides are TGTGCCAGCAGCTTAGGGACTCGAATACCTGACACCGGGGAGCTGTTTTTT. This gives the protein CASSLGTRIPDTGELFF.